This paragraph covers one T cell receptor beta chain sequence. Antigen unknown. These data belong to a study of T cell clusters in autoimmune cytopenias. General observations from the study: TRB repertoire shifts in secondary cytopenia and chronic lymphocytic leukemia mostly reflected lymphoma, not autoimmunity.

Each sample's input was 250 ng genomic DNA, 40,000 or so genome equivalents. Per germline, CDR1 SGHRS and CDR2 YFSETQ. The CDR3 runs to 13 residues. TRB was amplified by touch-down multiplex PCR, primer pools A and B combined. TCRdb re-called the multiplex PCR reads and shows each CDR3 protein once, DNA omitted. The sample table includes several thousand distinct CDR3 sequences. This receptor was taken from a human donor with an autoimmune cytopenia or autoimmune hepatitis (not recorded which). What was sequenced was peripheral blood. J is TRBJ1-1 and V is TRBV5-1; TCRdb calls TRBD1, which cannot be checked without DNA. This CDR3 is CASSRTENTEAFF.